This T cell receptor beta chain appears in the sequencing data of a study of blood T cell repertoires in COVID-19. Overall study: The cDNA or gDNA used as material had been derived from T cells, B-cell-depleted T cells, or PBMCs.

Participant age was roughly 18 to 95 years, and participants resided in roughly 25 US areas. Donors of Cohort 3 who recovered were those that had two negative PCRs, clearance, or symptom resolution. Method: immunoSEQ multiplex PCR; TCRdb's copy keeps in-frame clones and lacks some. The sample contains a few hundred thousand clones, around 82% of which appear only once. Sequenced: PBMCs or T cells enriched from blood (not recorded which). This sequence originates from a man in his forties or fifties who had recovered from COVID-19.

The DNA of the CDR3 is TGTGCCAGTAGCGGACGCTCCGCAGGGTGGTATGGCTACACCTTC. It yields the protein CASSGRSAGWYGYTF. J is TRBJ1-2 and V is TRBV19; D may be TRBD1 (5 bases). Trimming left V 6 bases short and J 5 bases short, with 19 bases between. CDR3 size: 15 residues. Germline V gives CDR1 LNHDA, CDR2 SQIVND (reference sequence).